This T cell receptor beta chain is drawn from a study of early T cells in non-severe SARS-CoV-2 infection. The sample holds many counts of this clonotype. The target antigen is unknown. Germline-derived CDR1 and CDR2 are KGHSH and LQKENI. Trimming at V came to 3 bases and at J to 3 bases, leaving 8 bases not matched to a gene. The CDR3 is made up of 16 amino acids. Separate cDNA molecules each had unique molecular identifiers attached to them. TCRdb called the 5' RACE reads again in MiXCR, with one record for every CDR3 protein. The sample comprises 35,000 to 45,000 distinct CDR3 sequences, roughly 5% of which are singletons, and 5.5% to 7% rests with the top ten. Findings and caveats of the study: Missing private and CD4 specificities, VDJdb matching favored anti-spike CD8 responses.

This sequence was found in an adult who was a healthcare worker with PCR-confirmed SARS-CoV-2 infection or an uninfected control (not recorded which). Sequenced here: whole blood, sampled at baseline. The rearrangement links TRBV18 to TRBJ2-7; 10 positions agree with TRBD1. Here the CDR3 reads CASSPIPGQGFYEQYV. The DNA of the CDR3 is TGTGCCAGCTCACCCATACCGGGACAGGGGTTCTACGAGCAGTACGTC.